Given below is one TCR beta chain in context. This sample is part of a study of blood T cell repertoires in COVID-19. Turning to the study itself: T cells, B-cell-depleted T cells, or PBMCs supplied cDNA or gDNA.

Germline CDR1 is LNHDA and CDR2 is SQIVND (reference sequence). Trimming took 5 bases from V and 4 from J; bases not matched to a gene: 11. The CDR3 contains 16 residues. As handled by the study authors: Reference gene primer amplification in the assay estimated nucleated cell counts. TCRdb's table, derived via immunoSEQ multiplex PCR, lists solely in-frame clones and lacks some. The V and J calls and the clone size are those of that table, but D and trimming were determined from the DNA. The table lists around 180,000 clones, roughly nine tenths of them singletons. The origin of this receptor is a man in his 70s with active or convalescent COVID-19. The chain uses TRBV19 and TRBJ1-5; 7 bases align to TRBD1. The sequenced sample consisted of peripheral blood. The chain's CDR3 is CASSAPDRVRNQPQHF. The DNA of the CDR3 is TGTGCCAGTAGTGCCCCCGACAGGGTCCGGAATCAGCCCCAGCATTTT.